These 28 T cell receptor beta chains were sequenced from one sample in a study of blood T cell repertoires in COVID-19. TCRdb's copy holds only in-frame clones and misses some; the assay was immunoSEQ multiplex PCR. This sample has 200,000 to 250,000 clones; 86% occur once, and the top ten carry over 3%. The sequenced material came from PBMCs or T cells enriched from blood (not recorded which). The receptors derive from a woman between 45 and 60 years old in a cohort exposed to, infected with or recovered from COVID-19 (not recorded which).

This rearrangement joins TRBV15 to TRBJ2-1; TRBD2 might be the D (5 bases). CDR3 size: 15 residues. Germline CDR1 LNHNV, CDR2 YYDKDF (reference sequence). V lost 0 bases, J lost 9 bases, and 15 bases lay in between. CDR3 nucleotides: TGTGCCACCAGCAGAGATTCGAAGCGTGGAGGTGAGCAGTTCTTC. The encoded protein is CATSRDSKRGGEQFF.

The chain couples TRBV5-1 to TRBJ2-2; 12 nucleotides agree with TRBD2. After removal of 6 bases from V and 1 base from J, the junction contained 7 bases not matched to a gene. The CDR3 extends over 17 amino acids. The germline V gene encodes CDR1 SGHRS and CDR2 YFSETQ. The CDR3 DNA reads TGCGCCAGCACCCAGACTAGCGGGGGTTGGAACACCGGGGAGCTGTTTTTT. Protein product: CASTQTSGGWNTGELFF.

This chain links TRBV19 with TRBJ1-2; tentative D call: TRBD1 (5 bases). Germline assignment: CDR1 LNHDA and CDR2 SQIVND (reference sequence). The germline V and J ends were trimmed by 10 bases and 3 bases, with 12 bases remaining between them. The CDR3 runs to 12 residues. CDR3: CAIPTDYYGYTF. Here the CDR3 DNA reads TGTGCCATACCGACAGATTACTATGGCTACACCTTC.

The V call is TRBV5-1, the J call TRBJ2-3; D call uncertain. The germline CDR1 and CDR2 sequences are SGHRS and YFSETQ. V gave up 0 bases and J gave up 5 bases, with 4 bases separating them. This CDR3 has 12 amino acids. In DNA, the CDR3 is TGCGCCAGCAGCTTGGACAGAGATACGCAGTATTTT. It specifies CASSLDRDTQYF.

The chain is built from TRBV7-6 and TRBJ1-2; D not certain. Germline V CDR1 and CDR2: SGHVS, FNYEAQ. V was cut by 1 base and J by 4 bases, with 10 bases left in between. The CDR3 loop spans 14 amino acids. CDR3 DNA: TGTGCCAGCAGCTTAGGCCAGTTGGCCTATGGCTACACCTTC. This sequence encodes CASSLGQLAYGYTF.

The V call is TRBV5-1, the J call TRBJ2-3; D gene unclear. The CDR3 runs 13 residues. V shed 7 bases and J shed 2 bases, with 11 bases lying between them. Germline CDR1 reads SGHRS; CDR2 reads YFSETQ. CDR3 nucleotide sequence: TGCGCCAGCTCCGCAGGCGACACAGATACGCAGTATTTT. Protein sequence: CASSAGDTDTQYF.

The chain links TRBV10-1 to TRBJ2-1, with 12 bases aligning to TRBD2. With 2 bases clipped from V and 7 bases from J, the junction kept 6 bases outside the gene matches. The length of the CDR3 is 16 residues. Germline CDR1 is WNHNN and CDR2 is SYGVQD (reference sequence). This CDR3 is CASSEASGGARNEQFF. The CDR3 DNA sequence: TGCGCCAGCAGTGAGGCTAGCGGGGGGGCCCGAAATGAGCAGTTCTTC.

The rearrangement uses TRBV2 and TRBJ1-4; TRBD1 is a possible D gene (5 bases). Germline V gene sequence: CDR1 SNHLY, CDR2 FYNNEI. The CDR3 runs 14 residues. Trimming took off 6 bases at V and 1 base at J, with 9 bases between the two ends. CDR3 coding DNA: TGTGCCAGCAGAGGGGTTATAACTAATGAAAAACTGTTTTTT. The encoded protein is CASRGVITNEKLFF.

J is TRBJ1-2 and V is TRBV24-1; no reliable D call. Trimming cost V 4 bases and J 6 bases, with 17 bases left between them. This CDR3 has 15 amino acids. Looked up from germline, CDR1 is KGHDR and CDR2 is SFDVKD. The CDR3 region is CATSDSSGGGHGYTF. The DNA of the CDR3 is TGTGCCACCAGTGACTCCAGCGGAGGTGGTCATGGCTACACCTTC.

A single count supports this clone. V is TRBV28 and J is TRBJ1-1; 8 bases fit TRBD1. The CDR3 has 13 amino acids. Germline loops: CDR1 MDHEN, CDR2 SYDVKM. With V trimmed by 8 bases and J by 5 bases, 7 bases remained unmatched. This chain's CDR3 is CASGQGAWTEAFF. The CDR3 nucleotides are TGTGCCAGCGGGCAGGGGGCTTGGACTGAAGCTTTCTTT.

This CDR3 reads CASSFGQGGQPQHF. The CDR3 DNA follows: TGTGCCAGCAGTTTCGGTCAGGGCGGTCAGCCCCAGCATTTT. V usage is TRBV27 and J usage is TRBJ1-5; D possibly corresponds to TRBD1 (5 bases). The germline V and J ends were trimmed by 3 bases and 6 bases, with 12 bases remaining between them. In germline, CDR1 is MNHEY, CDR2 SMNVEV (reference sequence). This CDR3 is 14 amino acids long.

The chain combines TRBV18 with TRBJ2-7; D uncertain. Germline values: CDR1 KGHSH, CDR2 LQKENI. V was trimmed by 4 bases and J by 6 bases, leaving 10 bases between them. This CDR3 spans 12 amino acids. The CDR3 bases are TGTGCCAGCTCACATCCTCGTTCCGAGCAGTACTTC. Translated, it gives CASSHPRSEQYF. Using reference TRBV18 and TRBJ2-7 for the parts outside the CDR3, the full variable domain is NAGVMQNPRHLVRRRGQEARLRCSPMKGHSHVYWYRQLPEEGLKFMVYLQKENIIDESGMPKERFSAEFPKEGPSILRIQQVVRGDSAAYFCASSHPRSEQYFGPGTRLTVT.

This chain uses TRBV5-8 with TRBJ2-1, with 7 bases identical to TRBD1. The junction had 6 bases not matched to a gene; V was cut back by 4 bases and J by 5 bases. Germline loops: CDR1 SGHTS, CDR2 YDEGEE. The CDR3 has 14 amino acids. The CDR3 DNA follows: TGTGCCAGCAGCAATTATGGACAGGACAATGAGCAGTTCTTC. It specifies CASSNYGQDNEQFF.

The V gene is TRBV7-3, the J gene TRBJ2-3; possibly TRBD2 for D (6 bases). The germline gives CDR1 SGHTA, CDR2 FQGTGA. V was clipped by 5 bases and J by 6 bases, with 12 bases between them. CDR3 length equals 13 residues. CDR3 protein: CASSPGLGDTQYF. CDR3 nucleotides: TGTGCCAGCAGCCCGGGACTGGGGGATACGCAGTATTTT.

The chain is built from TRBV19 and TRBJ2-2, with 9 bases aligning to TRBD1. CDR3 length: 16 residues. The V gene's germline CDR1 is LNHDA and CDR2 SQIVND (reference sequence). With V trimmed by 5 bases and J by 6 bases, 10 bases remained unmatched. The CDR3 here is CASSPRTGVGAGELFF. CDR3 DNA sequence: TGTGCCAGTAGTCCTCGGACAGGGGTCGGCGCCGGGGAGCTGTTTTTT. Supplemented by reference TRBV19 and TRBJ2-2, the full variable domain reads DGGITQSPKYLFRKEGQNVTLSCEQNLNHDAMYWYRQDPGQGLRLIYYSQIVNDFQKGDIAEGYSVSREKKESFPLTVTSAQKNPTAFYLCASSPRTGVGAGELFFGEGSRLTVL.

This clone was seen only once. This chain uses TRBV21-1 with TRBJ2-7; the table's TRBD2 call for D was not verified on the DNA. TRBV21-1 is classified as a pseudogene. This CDR3 has 14 residues. CDR3 region: CASSKIGPADEQYF. The CDR3 nucleotides are TGTGCCAGCAGCAAAATAGGGCCAGCGGACGAGCAGTACTTC.

The chain is built from TRBV6-5 and TRBJ2-1, with 7 bases that match TRBD1. The CDR3 length is 14 residues. V shed 5 bases, J shed 4 bases, and the junction held 5 bases outside the gene matches. Germline loops: CDR1 MNHEY, CDR2 SVGAGI. The CDR3 protein is CASSNPGQYNEQFF. CDR3 bases: TGTGCCAGCAGTAACCCGGGACAGTACAATGAGCAGTTCTTC.

V gene TRBV6-5 combines with J gene TRBJ1-2; 8 nucleotides line up with TRBD1. The CDR3 totals 13 residues. Germline CDR1 reads MNHEY; CDR2 reads SVGAGI. Trimming took 6 bases from V and 7 from J; bases not matched to a gene: 7. CDR3 in amino acids: CASSQTGDAGYTF. The CDR3 DNA reads TGTGCCAGCAGCCAGACAGGGGACGCTGGCTACACCTTC.

This chain connects TRBV10-3 to TRBJ2-7, with 8 bases aligning to TRBD2. V lost 6 bases and J lost 2; bases outside the gene matches: 12. Germline CDR1 ENHRY, CDR2 SYGVKD. The CDR3 runs to 16 residues. The CDR3 region is CAISPGSGGNPYEQYF. For the CDR3, the DNA is TGTGCCATCAGCCCCGGAAGCGGGGGAAATCCCTACGAGCAGTACTTC.

The gene calls are TRBV6-5 and TRBJ1-2; D is possibly TRBD1 (5 bases). The germline V gene has CDR1 MNHEY and CDR2 SVGAGI. This CDR3 spans 14 amino acids. V was shortened by 6 bases and J by 3 bases, with 14 bases between the two germline ends. CDR3 region: CASRPRGLDYGYTF. The DNA for the CDR3 is TGTGCCAGCAGACCCCGGGGGTTGGACTATGGCTACACCTTC.

This chain uses TRBV5-1 with TRBJ1-1; D gene unclear. Per the germline V gene, CDR1 is SGHRS and CDR2 is YFSETQ. The CDR3 sequence is 13 residues long. V lost 3 bases, J lost 6 bases, and 12 bases lay in between. The CDR3 here is CASSYGGSAEAFF. The CDR3 nucleotides are TGCGCCAGCAGCTACGGAGGGTCGGCTGAAGCTTTCTTT.

The chain combines TRBV5-6 with TRBJ2-2; TRBD2 agrees at 11 bases. Germline values: CDR1 SGHDT, CDR2 YYEEEE. This CDR3 comprises 17 residues. V was pared by 4 bases and J by 5 bases, with 10 bases of the junction left unmatched. CDR3 coding DNA: TGTGCCAGCAGCGCGGCTACCGGGACTAGCGGTACCGGGGAGCTGTTTTTT. Translating it yields CASSAATGTSGTGELFF.

V usage is TRBV9 and J usage is TRBJ1-1; D perhaps matches TRBD1 (5 bases). There are 13 residues in the CDR3. The germline V gene encodes CDR1 SGDLS and CDR2 YYNGEE. Trimming removed 3 bases at V and 5 bases at J, with 11 bases between. The CDR3 reads CASSAQGDTEAFF. CDR3 nucleotide sequence: TGTGCCAGCAGCGCCCAGGGTGATACTGAAGCTTTCTTT.

Here the CDR3 reads CASSESGIRNQPQHF. The CDR3 DNA is TGTGCCAGCAGTGAATCGGGGATCCGCAATCAGCCCCAGCATTTT. The chain recombines TRBV25-1 with TRBJ1-5; D gene uncertain. From germline, CDR1 is MGHDK and CDR2 SYGVNS. The CDR3 consists of 15 residues. V was cut by 1 base and J by 2 bases, with 9 bases left in between.

The chain couples TRBV7-3 to TRBJ2-7, with a weak D call TRBD2 (5 bases). Germline-derived CDR1 and CDR2 are SGHTA and FQGTGA. Trimming pared 1 base from V and 1 base from J, leaving 11 bases between. The CDR3 runs to 15 residues. The CDR3, as DNA: TGTGCCAGCAGCTTAATGCGGGCGGAGTCCTACGAGCAGTACTTC. Translated: CASSLMRAESYEQYF. Based on the CDR3 plus reference TRBV7-3 and TRBJ2-7, the full variable domain is GAGVSQTPSNKVTEKGKYVELRCDPISGHTALYWYRQSLGQGPEFLIYFQGTGAADDSGLPNDRFFAVRPEGSVSTLKIQRTERGDSAVYLCASSLMRAESYEQYFGPGTRLTVT.

V usage is TRBV7-2 and J usage is TRBJ1-2; no definite D call. CDR3 size: 11 residues. Germline V gives CDR1 SGHTA, CDR2 FQGNSA. The germline V and J ends were trimmed by 4 bases and 7 bases, with 7 bases remaining between them. For the CDR3, the DNA is TGTGCCAGCAGCTACGGGGTTGGCTACACCTTC. Translating gives CASSYGVGYTF.

The genes are TRBV30 and TRBJ1-4, with D possibly being TRBD1 (5 bases). The CDR3 runs 13 residues. Germline V CDR1 and CDR2: GTSNPN, SVGIG (reference sequence). Trimming cost V 2 bases and J 3 bases, with 7 bases left between them. The CDR3 loop reads CAWSKGSNEKLFF. CDR3 sequence (DNA): TGTGCCTGGAGTAAGGGGTCTAATGAAAAACTGTTTTTT.

The V and J genes are TRBV4-1 and TRBJ1-4, with D maybe TRBD1 (6 bases). This CDR3 is 21 amino acids long. Between the trimmed V and J ends, which lost 0 bases and 3 bases, there was a span of 26 bases. Germline V gene sequence: CDR1 MGHRA, CDR2 YSYEKL. CDR3 loop: CASSQDSPLGGGSRSNEKLFF. The DNA for the CDR3 is TGCGCCAGCAGCCAAGATTCACCCCTCGGGGGGGGCTCGAGATCTAATGAAAAACTGTTTTTT.